This T cell receptor beta chain appears in the sequencing data of a study of shared clonotypes between healthy human individuals. Regarding the study as a whole: In contrast to clonotypes shared by all four donors, non-shared clonotypes had lower generation probabilities. Larger richness was generally estimated for naive than memory subsets. Deeper or shallower sequencing was expected to change how clonotypes are shared among donors.

About this clone: Its cognate antigen is unknown.

V was shortened by 6 bases and J by 5 bases, with 14 bases between the two germline ends. Germline V lookup: CDR1 MDHEN, CDR2 SYDVKM. CDR3 length: 14 amino acids. Assay: immunoSEQ multiplex PCR; the TCRdb copy retains only in-frame clones and omits some. The sample contains fewer than 850,000 clones, 60% to 80% of which appear only once. J is TRBJ1-5 and V is TRBV28, with D uncertain. Sequencing was performed on memory CD4+ T cells sorted from blood. As for subset: CD45RA-negative fraction. The clonotype originates from a woman aged 25 to 45 in good health. The CDR3 spells CASSDRHGDQPQHF. The DNA of the CDR3 is TGTGCCAGCAGCGACCGCCACGGGGATCAGCCCCAGCATTTT.